Each of the 23 T cell receptor beta chains below was sequenced from the same sample in a study of beta chain features in type 1 diabetes. TCRB transcripts that were expressed got sequenced, as all of the isolated RNA had been reverse transcribed. The protocol was immunoSEQ multiplex PCR, while the TCRdb copy is restricted to in-frame clones and leaves out a portion. The sample consists of about 410,000 clones, roughly 13% of them appearing once. The sequenced sample was naive CD4+ T cells from blood. The receptors derive from a man aged 25 to 40 in good health.

This chain joins TRBV15 and TRBJ2-3; 10 positions match TRBD1. The CDR3 is 21 residues long. Per germline, CDR1 LNHNV and CDR2 YYDKDF (reference sequence). Unmatched junction bases numbered 23, after V lost 0 bases and J lost 8 bases. The CDR3 sequence is CATSRDPTGGEAGSRSGTQYF. The CDR3 DNA sequence: TGTGCCACCAGCAGAGACCCGACAGGGGGCGAGGCAGGGTCCCGGAGTGGTACGCAGTATTTT.

The gene calls are TRBV5-1 and TRBJ2-1; a possible D gene is TRBD2 (5 bases). This CDR3 is 16 amino acids long. Germline V gene sequence: CDR1 SGHRS, CDR2 YFSETQ. Trimming pared 0 bases from V and 7 bases from J, leaving 17 bases between. CDR3 sequence reads: CASSLADSGPGNEQFF. The CDR3 DNA follows: TGCGCCAGCAGCTTGGCAGATAGTGGCCCGGGAAATGAGCAGTTCTTC.

CDR3 DNA sequence: TGTGCCAGCAGCCTGGACTCACTAAACTACGAGCAGTACTTC. Translated: CASSLDSLNYEQYF. The chain combines TRBV7-2 with TRBJ2-7, with TRBD2 as a possible D gene (5 bases). CDR3 size: 14 residues. Trimming took 5 bases from V and 3 from J, leaving 14 bases between them. Germline V gene lookup returns CDR1 SGHTA and CDR2 FQGNSA.

The V gene is TRBV5-1, the J gene TRBJ1-2; TRBD1 might be the D (6 bases). This CDR3 region has 15 residues. Trimming cost V 6 bases and J 3 bases, with 18 bases left between them. Germline-derived CDR1 and CDR2 are SGHRS and YFSETQ. CDR3: CASTPMGARDYGYTF. DNA of the CDR3: TGCGCCAGCACCCCGATGGGGGCTAGGGACTATGGCTACACCTTC.

The chain employs TRBV2 and TRBJ1-1; the D is unclear. The germline V and J ends were trimmed by 2 bases and 4 bases, with 5 bases remaining between them. CDR1 and CDR2 (germline): SNHLY, FYNNEI. The CDR3 is 12 amino acids. The CDR3 DNA sequence: TGTGCCAGCAGTGAATGGGCCACTGAAGCTTTCTTT. This encodes CASSEWATEAFF.

This chain joins TRBV30 and TRBJ1-1; D ambiguous. The germline V gene has CDR1 GTSNPN and CDR2 SVGIG (reference sequence). Between the trimmed V and J ends, which lost 3 bases and 4 bases, there was a span of 15 bases. This CDR3 is built from 14 residues. The CDR3 nucleotides are TGTGCCTGGAGAAGACTAACAAGGCCCACTGAAGCTTTCTTT. Residues: CAWRRLTRPTEAFF.

This clone was detected a few times. The CDR3 DNA reads as TGTGCCAGCTTAGGTATAGCCAAAAACATTCAGTACTTC. As protein: CASLGIAKNIQYF. The V gene is TRBV11-2, the J gene TRBJ2-4; D unresolved. V was shortened by 8 bases and J by 0 bases, with 8 bases between the two germline ends. The germline gives CDR1 SGHAT, CDR2 FQNNGV. The CDR3 is made up of 13 amino acids.

The V and J genes are TRBV29-1 and TRBJ2-1; D ambiguous. This CDR3 contains 11 residues. V lost 4 bases, J lost 4 bases, and 5 bases lay in between. The germline CDR1 and CDR2 sequences are SQVTM and ANQGSEA. DNA for the CDR3: TGCAGCGTTGTTGGATACAATGAGCAGTTCTTC. Protein: CSVVGYNEQFF.

This clone turned up a few times. V is TRBV2 and J is TRBJ2-3, with no clear D. The CDR3 runs 14 residues. V lost 7 bases and J lost 0, with 11 bases in between. Germline V gene sequence: CDR1 SNHLY, CDR2 FYNNEI. The CDR3 nucleotides are TGTGCCAGCAATGAGATTGCTAGCACAGATACGCAGTATTTT. This translates into CASNEIASTDTQYF.

This sequence joins TRBV5-6 and TRBJ2-3, with 7 nucleotides matching TRBD1. Germline V gene sequence: CDR1 SGHDT, CDR2 YYEEEE. The CDR3 is made up of 15 amino acids. Germline trimming cut 5 bases from V and 2 bases from J; bases unmatched to any gene: 8. The CDR3 protein is CASSLRTGVTDTQYF. The CDR3 region has the DNA TGTGCCAGCAGTCTTCGGACAGGAGTCACAGATACGCAGTATTTT. Supplemented by reference TRBV5-6 and TRBJ2-3, the full variable domain reads DAGVTQSPTHLIKTRGQQVTLRCSPKSGHDTVSWYQQALGQGPQFIFQYYEEEERQRGNFPDRFSGHQFPNYSSELNVNALLLGDSALYLCASSLRTGVTDTQYFGPGTRLTVL.

V and J are TRBV20-1 and TRBJ2-5, with D unclear. The CDR3 runs 11 residues. Germline V lookup: CDR1 DFQATT, CDR2 SNEGSKA (reference sequence). The ends were cut back, 7 bases at V and 2 bases at J, with 8 bases in the middle. The DNA of the CDR3 is TGCAGTGTTGAGTGGCAAGAGACCCAGTACTTC. It translates to CSVEWQETQYF.

This clone was counted only a few times. The chain employs TRBV15 and TRBJ2-2; no definite D call. Germline loops: CDR1 LNHNV, CDR2 YYDKDF (reference sequence). V was shortened by 5 bases and J by 0 bases, with 10 bases between the two germline ends. This CDR3 has 15 amino acids. The CDR3 DNA reads as TGTGCCACCAGCGCCAAGTTCGCGAACACCGGGGAGCTGTTTTTT. Encoded protein: CATSAKFANTGELFF.

The V gene is TRBV9, the J gene TRBJ2-5, with TRBD2 identical over 9 bases. Unmatched junction bases numbered 9, after V lost 2 bases and J lost 1 base. Looked up from germline, CDR1 is SGDLS and CDR2 is YYNGEE. The CDR3 consists of 17 residues. CDR3 sequence: CASSVSPKGLAQETQYF. The DNA of the CDR3 is TGTGCCAGCAGCGTCTCTCCGAAGGGACTAGCCCAAGAGACCCAGTACTTC.

J is TRBJ2-5 and V is TRBV9, with 9 positions matching TRBD2. The CDR3 is 15 residues long. Looked up from germline, CDR1 is SGDLS and CDR2 is YYNGEE. V trimming: 0 bases; J trimming: 5 bases; junction bases outside the gene matches: 5. The CDR3 reads CASSVVSGGTETQYF. The CDR3 DNA is TGTGCCAGCAGCGTAGTCAGCGGGGGGACGGAGACCCAGTACTTC.

The gene calls are TRBV6-6 and TRBJ2-5; D is uncertain. This CDR3 has 13 residues. The V gene lost 6 bases and the J gene lost 7 bases, with 15 bases spanning the gap. Germline-derived CDR1 and CDR2 are MNHNY and SVGAGI (reference sequence). The DNA for the CDR3 is TGTGCCAGCAGCCAGCCTACAGATGGGACCCAGTACTTC. This encodes CASSQPTDGTQYF.

Only one count was recorded for this clone. The identical CDR3 is also encoded by other nucleotide sequences in the sample. The rearrangement uses TRBV30 and TRBJ1-1, with D unresolved. V was cut by 5 bases and J by 5 bases, with 6 bases left in between. This CDR3 is 10 amino acids long. Germline lookup yields CDR1 GTSNPN and CDR2 SVGIG (reference sequence). CDR3 coding DNA: TGTGCCTGGGGGAGGACTGAAGCTTTCTTT. This sequence encodes CAWGRTEAFF.

This clone was seen only once. The chain links TRBV5-1 to TRBJ2-1, with D possibly being TRBD2 (6 bases). Deletions cut 4 bases from V and 7 bases from J, with 18 bases between. In germline, CDR1 is SGHRS, CDR2 YFSETQ. The CDR3 consists of 15 residues. CDR3 region: CASSLRDFSRNEQFF. The CDR3 DNA follows: TGCGCCAGCAGCCTTAGGGACTTCTCGAGGAATGAGCAGTTCTTC.

This clone was observed a handful of times. V and J are TRBV4-3 and TRBJ1-1; D is unresolved. Germline CDR1 reads LGHNA; CDR2 reads YSLEER. The CDR3 has 13 amino acids. Between the trimmed V and J ends, which lost 3 bases and 3 bases, there was a span of 8 bases. CDR3 DNA sequence: TGCGCCAGCAGCCAGGGGTTTGACACTGAAGCTTTCTTT. It codes for CASSQGFDTEAFF.

This clone turned up a few times. The V call is TRBV7-2, the J call TRBJ2-3; D not certain. The germline V gene encodes CDR1 SGHTA and CDR2 FQGNSA. The V end lost 5 bases, the J end lost 6 bases, and 21 bases lay between the germline ends. The CDR3 covers 16 residues. CDR3 sequence (DNA): TGTGCCAGCAGCAACAACCTCGTCACCGGCTCGGATACGCAGTATTTT. It specifies CASSNNLVTGSDTQYF.

This clone was detected a few times. CDR3 residues: CSVFPRDRLGAEAFF. The CDR3 bases are TGCAGCGTTTTTCCCCGGGACAGGCTGGGCGCTGAAGCTTTCTTT. The chain is built from TRBV29-1 and TRBJ1-1, with 8 bases matching TRBD1. The V segment lost 5 bases and the J segment 6 bases; nucleotides outside the gene matches: 14. Germline assignment: CDR1 SQVTM and CDR2 ANQGSEA. This CDR3 has 15 residues.

V gene TRBV15 combines with J gene TRBJ2-1, with TRBD1 as a possible D gene (5 bases). Germline assignment: CDR1 LNHNV and CDR2 YYDKDF (reference sequence). The ends were cut back, 0 bases at V and 5 bases at J, with 17 bases in the middle. The CDR3 extends over 17 amino acids. CDR3 sequence (DNA): TGTGCCACCAGCAGAGATCGAGCAGGGCCTAAACACAATGAGCAGTTCTTC. This gives the protein CATSRDRAGPKHNEQFF.

Details on this clone: A read error may explain this, as a much larger clone is one base away. The chain combines TRBV6-5 with TRBJ2-5; D gene unclear. V was clipped by 4 bases and J by 1 base, with 1 base between them. CDR3 length equals 11 residues. The germline CDR1 and CDR2 sequences are MNHEY and SVGAGI. The DNA for the CDR3 is TGTGCCAGCAGTTTCCAAGAGACCCAGTACTTC. Its protein is CASSFQETQYF.

This chain connects TRBV5-6 to TRBJ2-4; no definite D call. Trimming shortened V by 0 bases and J by 0 bases, and 7 bases separated the two germline ends. The germline gives CDR1 SGHDT, CDR2 YYEEEE. The CDR3 covers 15 residues. Written as DNA, the CDR3 is TGTGCCAGCAGCTTGGTCGGTATAGCCAAAAACATTCAGTACTTC. Amino acids: CASSLVGIAKNIQYF.